This passage covers 29 T cell receptor beta chains from one sample sequenced in a study of blood T cell repertoires in COVID-19. Generated by immunoSEQ multiplex PCR, the TCRdb table keeps only in-frame clones and is missing some. The data show approximately 270,000 clones, about four fifths seen once. Source material: peripheral blood. All receptors come from a person aged 65 to 79 with COVID-19, enrolled during active disease.

The chain carries TRBV11-2 and TRBJ2-7; D is uncertain. The length of the CDR3 is 13 residues. The germline gives CDR1 SGHAT, CDR2 FQNNGV. Trimming left V 5 bases short and J 2 bases short, with 10 bases between. CDR3 sequence: CASSISGAYEQYF. For the CDR3, the DNA is TGTGCCAGCAGCATATCAGGTGCCTACGAGCAGTACTTC.

This clone was seen more than once but under ten times. The chain combines TRBV2 with TRBJ2-3, with D maybe TRBD1 (6 bases). CDR3 length: 12 residues. Germline CDR1 and CDR2: SNHLY and FYNNEI. Trimming cost V 5 bases and J 10 bases, with 13 bases left between them. Written as DNA, the CDR3 is TGTGCCAGCAGTAATACAGGGAAGTCGCAGTATTTT. This sequence encodes CASSNTGKSQYF.

This sequence joins TRBV29-1 and TRBJ1-2; perhaps TRBD1 as D (5 bases). This CDR3 region has 11 residues. V gave up 4 bases and J gave up 5 bases, with 8 bases separating them. Looked up from germline, CDR1 is SQVTM and CDR2 is ANQGSEA. The CDR3 reads CSVAGGYGYTF. For the CDR3, the DNA is TGCAGCGTTGCCGGGGGATATGGCTACACCTTC.

The genes are TRBV5-4 and TRBJ2-7, with 8 bases lining up with TRBD2. Trimming cost V 4 bases and J 5 bases; bases outside gene matches: 14. The germline V gene encodes CDR1 SGHNT and CDR2 YYREEE (reference sequence). The CDR3 runs 16 residues. CDR3 sequence (DNA): TGTGCCAGCAGCCTCACCCCCAGCGGGAGTAAAGACGAGCAGTACTTC. It translates to CASSLTPSGSKDEQYF.

This clone was detected many times. V usage is TRBV7-2 and J usage is TRBJ2-7; D might be TRBD1 (6 bases). From germline, CDR1 is SGHTA and CDR2 FQGNSA. This CDR3 has 15 amino acids. Trimming shortened V by 1 base and J by 11 bases, and 21 bases separated the two germline ends. The CDR3, as DNA: TGTGCCAGCAGCTTAGTACCGGGACAAGAGAGCGTGAAGTACTTC. Protein product: CASSLVPGQESVKYF.

The rearrangement links TRBV7-9 to TRBJ2-7, with D possibly TRBD2 on 5 matching bases. Germline CDR1 is SEHNR and CDR2 is FQNEAQ (reference sequence). V lost 1 base and J lost 3, with 10 bases in between. This CDR3 is built from 14 residues. DNA for the CDR3: TGTGCCAGCAGCTTAGAGGGCGGGTACTACGAGCAGTACTTC. The encoded protein is CASSLEGGYYEQYF.

The V gene is TRBV5-1, the J gene TRBJ2-3, with TRBD2 matching 14 bases. The CDR3 runs 16 residues. V was pared by 5 bases and J by 6 bases, with 8 bases of the junction left unmatched. Per the germline V gene, CDR1 is SGHRS and CDR2 is YFSETQ. In DNA, the CDR3 is TGCGCCAGCAGACCGCAGACTAGCGGGGGGGGTGATACGCAGTATTTT. Encoded protein: CASRPQTSGGGDTQYF.

This chain uses TRBV19 with TRBJ1-1; 10 nucleotides align to TRBD1. V lost 6 bases to trimming and J lost 6 bases; unmatched junction nucleotides: 10. The CDR3 is 15 residues long. Germline V gives CDR1 LNHDA, CDR2 SQIVND (reference sequence). In DNA, the CDR3 is TGTGCCAGTAGAGGATCGGGACAGGGGTTTGCTGAAGCTTTCTTT. Its protein product is CASRGSGQGFAEAFF.

This clone was counted only a few times. The chain carries TRBV6-2 or TRBV6-3 and TRBJ1-5, with 7 bases lining up with TRBD1. With V trimmed by 6 bases and J by 2 bases, 10 bases remained unmatched. Germline V gene lookup returns CDR1 MNHEY and CDR2 SVGEGT. This CDR3 has 16 residues. CDR3 in amino acids: CASSTLQGVGNQPQHF. CDR3 in DNA: TGTGCCAGCAGCACCCTCCAGGGGGTCGGCAATCAGCCCCAGCATTTT.

The chain recombines TRBV9 with TRBJ1-2; TRBD1 matches 9 bases. V lost 3 bases to trimming and J lost 11 bases; unmatched junction nucleotides: 14. CDR1 is SGDLS and CDR2 is YYNGEE in the germline V gene. CDR3 size: 15 residues. The CDR3 spells CASSAGVGQGTGYTF. In DNA form, the CDR3 reads TGTGCCAGCAGCGCCGGAGTGGGACAGGGTACTGGGTACACCTTC.

The rearrangement joins TRBV27 to TRBJ2-7, with 7 nucleotides matching TRBD1. The CDR3 covers 15 residues. The germline CDR1 and CDR2 sequences are MNHEY and SMNVEV (reference sequence). Trimming took 8 bases from V and 4 from J; bases not matched to a gene: 14. Written as DNA, the CDR3 is TGTGCCAGCCACCCGACAGGGTTCGGAAGTTACGAGCAGTACTTC. It translates to CASHPTGFGSYEQYF.

The chain recombines TRBV7-6 with TRBJ2-7, with 9 bases identical to TRBD2. The CDR3 contains 20 residues. The V gene's germline CDR1 is SGHVS and CDR2 FNYEAQ. V shed 3 bases and J 0 bases; nucleotides not matched to a gene: 18. The CDR3: CASSFAAVAGGVGSSYEQYF. DNA for the CDR3: TGTGCCAGCAGCTTTGCGGCTGTTGCGGGAGGGGTGGGTAGCTCCTACGAGCAGTACTTC.

J is TRBJ2-2 and V is TRBV7-2; 8 positions match TRBD2. With 1 base clipped from V and 3 bases from J, the junction kept 7 bases outside the gene matches. The CDR3 length is 17 residues. Germline V lookup: CDR1 SGHTA, CDR2 FQGNSA. The CDR3 spells CASSLVGGGPDTGELFF. The DNA for the CDR3 is TGTGCCAGCAGCTTAGTCGGCGGGGGGCCCGACACCGGGGAGCTGTTTTTT.

The J gene is TRBJ1-1, the V gene TRBV19, with D tentatively TRBD1 (6 bases). The V end lost 5 bases, the J end lost 1 base, and 8 bases lay between the germline ends. This CDR3 has 13 amino acids. Germline V gives CDR1 LNHDA, CDR2 SQIVND (reference sequence). The CDR3 DNA follows: TGTGCCAGTAGTTCGACAGGGAACACTGAAGCTTTCTTT. Protein: CASSSTGNTEAFF.

This clone showed up just a few times. V is TRBV11-3 and J is TRBJ2-4, with 9 bases lining up with TRBD1. Trimming took 3 bases from V and 8 from J; bases not matched to a gene: 2. From germline, CDR1 is SGHNT and CDR2 YENEEA. The CDR3 has 13 residues. CDR3 nucleotide sequence: TGTGCCAGCAGCTTGGGACAGGGAGACATTCAGTACTTC. This translates into CASSLGQGDIQYF.

The V gene is TRBV6-6, the J gene TRBJ2-7, with TRBD2 as a possible D gene (7 bases). From germline, CDR1 is MNHNY and CDR2 SVGAGI (reference sequence). V was trimmed by 6 bases and J by 3 bases, leaving 15 bases between them. The CDR3 length is 14 residues. CDR3 nucleotides: TGTGCCAGCAGGGGCGCGGGGGCTAACTACGAGCAGTACTTC. Residues: CASRGAGANYEQYF.

The chain carries TRBV3-1 (or the pseudogene TRBV3-2) and TRBJ1-5; D remains unclear. The V and J ends lost 0 bases and 2 bases respectively, with 11 bases between them. Germline V gives CDR1 LGHDT, CDR2 YNNKEL (reference sequence). The CDR3 consists of 16 residues. In DNA form, the CDR3 reads TGTGCCAGCAGCCAAGAAGGCGGGGATGGCAATCAGCCCCAGCATTTT. Translating it yields CASSQEGGDGNQPQHF.

The chain is built from TRBV19 and TRBJ2-2; TRBD1 agrees at 8 bases. CDR1 and CDR2 from the germline V gene are LNHDA and SQIVND (reference sequence). The CDR3 totals 15 residues. With V trimmed by 5 bases and J by 3 bases, 5 bases remained unmatched. The CDR3 sequence: CASSPPTGDTGELFF. CDR3 bases: TGTGCCAGTAGTCCTCCGACAGGGGACACCGGGGAGCTGTTTTTT. Drawing the rest from reference TRBV19 and TRBJ2-2, the complete variable domain is DGGITQSPKYLFRKEGQNVTLSCEQNLNHDAMYWYRQDPGQGLRLIYYSQIVNDFQKGDIAEGYSVSREKKESFPLTVTSAQKNPTAFYLCASSPPTGDTGELFFGEGSRLTVL.

This clone was seen a single time. This chain links TRBV19 with TRBJ2-1; TRBD2 agrees at 13 bases. The germline V gene has CDR1 LNHDA and CDR2 SQIVND (reference sequence). The CDR3 extends over 19 amino acids. V dropped 1 base and J dropped 7; count of bases not matched to a gene: 13. For the CDR3, the DNA is TGTGCCAGTAGTATAGGCGGGACTAGCGGGACCCGATCATTTAATGAGCAGTTCTTC. It is translated as CASSIGGTSGTRSFNEQFF.

The chain recombines TRBV15 with TRBJ2-7, with D possibly being TRBD1 (5 bases). V gave up 0 bases and J gave up 2 bases, with 14 bases separating them. The germline CDR1 and CDR2 sequences are LNHNV and YYDKDF (reference sequence). The CDR3 has 16 residues. DNA for the CDR3: TGTGCCACCAGCAGAGATCCATGGCAGGGCACCTACGAGCAGTACTTC. Encoded protein: CATSRDPWQGTYEQYF.

V usage is TRBV7-2 and J usage is TRBJ2-3; D is possibly TRBD2 (6 bases). Germline-derived CDR1 and CDR2 are SGHTA and FQGNSA. CDR3 size: 15 residues. V was clipped by 5 bases and J by 1 base, with 13 bases between them. This CDR3 is CASSLAWGGTDTQYF. CDR3 nucleotides: TGTGCCAGCAGCCTGGCCTGGGGGGGCACAGATACGCAGTATTTT.

The V call is TRBV7-7, the J call TRBJ1-4; D gene uncertain. V lost 5 bases to trimming and J lost 3 bases, with 13 bases between them. The CDR3 extends over 15 amino acids. The germline V gene encodes CDR1 SSHAT and CDR2 FNYEAQ (reference sequence). The CDR3 DNA reads TGTGCCAGCAGCCCCCTGCGGGCAGCTAATGAAAAACTGTTTTTT. It yields the protein CASSPLRAANEKLFF.

The genes are TRBV5-1 and TRBJ1-1; 7 positions match TRBD1. Per germline, CDR1 SGHRS and CDR2 YFSETQ. This CDR3 has 15 amino acids. The ends lost 2 bases at V and 0 bases at J; junction bases unmatched: 4. The CDR3 reads CASSLVTGMNTEAFF. The CDR3 coding sequence is TGCGCCAGCAGCTTAGTGACAGGGATGAACACTGAAGCTTTCTTT. The whole variable domain, remainder taken from reference TRBV5-1 and TRBJ1-1, is KAGVTQTPRYLIKTRGQQVTLSCSPISGHRSVSWYQQTPGQGLQFLFEYFSETQRNKGNFPGRFSGRQFSNSRSEMNVSTLELGDSALYLCASSLVTGMNTEAFFGQGTRLTVV.

This chain joins TRBV5-4 and TRBJ2-4; the match to TRBD2 covers 8 bases. V dropped 2 bases and J dropped 0; count of bases not matched to a gene: 10. The V gene's germline CDR1 is SGHNT and CDR2 YYREEE (reference sequence). The CDR3 has 18 residues. CDR3 coding DNA: TGTGCCAGCAGCTTCGCCCCGGGAGGGCGGCTAGCCAAAAACATTCAGTACTTC. This codes for CASSFAPGGRLAKNIQYF.

The chain uses TRBV7-3 and TRBJ2-6, with TRBD1 matching 9 bases. This CDR3 has 17 residues. The junction had 6 bases not matched to a gene; V was cut back by 2 bases and J by 4 bases. Germline values: CDR1 SGHTA, CDR2 FQGTGA. The CDR3 region is CASSLPGTGTGANVLTF. The CDR3 DNA follows: TGTGCCAGCAGCTTACCCGGGACAGGGACCGGGGCCAACGTCCTGACTTTC.

The chain has TRBV5-1 and TRBJ2-1, with 9 bases aligning to TRBD2. With V trimmed by 7 bases and J by 4 bases, 12 bases remained unmatched. The CDR3 contains 16 residues. CDR1 SGHRS and CDR2 YFSETQ come from the germline V gene. CDR3 in amino acids: CASSSGLAGRYNEQFF. The DNA for the CDR3 is TGCGCCAGCTCCTCCGGGCTAGCGGGGCGGTACAATGAGCAGTTCTTC.

The chain recombines TRBV18 with TRBJ1-5, with a tentative D call TRBD1 (5 bases). CDR3 length: 15 amino acids. V lost 2 bases, J lost 4 bases, and 12 bases lay in between. Germline-derived CDR1 and CDR2 are KGHSH and LQKENI. The CDR3 is CASSPGAGRNQPQHF. The CDR3 region has the DNA TGTGCCAGCTCACCAGGGGCAGGACGAAATCAGCCCCAGCATTTT.

The rearrangement joins TRBV7-8 to TRBJ2-7; D may be TRBD1 (6 bases). The germline V gene has CDR1 SGHVS and CDR2 FQNEAQ. V dropped 5 bases and J dropped 3 bases, with 11 bases sitting between them. The CDR3 has 13 amino acids. CDR3 DNA sequence: TGTGCCAGCAGCGTAGGACAGATCTACGAGCAGTACTTC. Amino acids: CASSVGQIYEQYF.

There are a few counts of this clone. The rearrangement uses TRBV5-1 and TRBJ1-5, with a possible D match to TRBD1 (6 bases). V was pared by 0 bases and J by 6 bases, with 10 bases between. This CDR3 comprises 14 residues. Germline-derived CDR1 and CDR2 are SGHRS and YFSETQ. CDR3 loop: CASSLGTEGQPQHF. The CDR3 nucleotides are TGCGCCAGCAGCTTGGGGACAGAAGGTCAGCCCCAGCATTTT.